Listed below are T cell receptor beta chains from one sample, sequenced in a study of shared clonotypes between healthy human individuals. Repertoires were generated with immunoSEQ multiplex PCR, while TCRdb's copy carries only in-frame clones and drops some. Of 2 million to 3 million clones listed, roughly 93% are singletons. The specimen was naive CD4+ T cells from PBMCs. These receptors were collected from a man younger than 35 in good health. Some clones in this sample may be carry-over from other donors' samples. The CDR3 runs from the conserved cysteine through the conserved F or W. Fields, in order: CDR3 protein, CDR3 DNA, J gene, V gene, clone size, D gene. The D gene is left open where the match is weak. Some rows have no size entry. The others give once, few or many, or a class for an expanded clone.

CDR3 protein: CASRGGGRYQPQHF; CDR3 DNA: TGTGCCAGCAGGGGGGGAGGGCGCTATCAGCCCCAGCATTTT; J gene: TRBJ1-5; V gene: TRBV28; clone size: -; D gene: -
CDR3 protein: CAWSEGQVNSPLHF; CDR3 DNA: TGTGCCTGGAGTGAGGGACAGGTGAATTCACCCCTCCACTTT; J gene: TRBJ1-6; V gene: TRBV30; clone size: -; D gene: TRBD1
CDR3 protein: CASSERGVHEQYF; CDR3 DNA: TGTGCCAGCAGCGAAAGGGGAGTCCACGAGCAGTACTTC; J gene: TRBJ2-7; V gene: TRBV11-2; clone size: -; D gene: -
CDR3 protein: CSVEVGSLEDTIYF; CDR3 DNA: TGCAGCGTTGAGGTGGGGAGCCTCGAGGACACCATATATTTT; J gene: TRBJ1-3; V gene: TRBV29-1; clone size: -; D gene: -
CDR3 protein: CASSPLLAGVGHNEQFF; CDR3 DNA: TGTGCCAGCAGCCCACTTCTAGCGGGAGTAGGTCACAATGAGCAGTTCTTC; J gene: TRBJ2-1; V gene: TRBV4-2; clone size: -; D gene: TRBD2
CDR3 protein: CAWADNMNTEAFF; CDR3 DNA: TGTGCCTGGGCCGACAACATGAACACTGAAGCTTTCTTT; J gene: TRBJ1-1; V gene: TRBV30; clone size: few; D gene: -
CDR3 protein: CASSSRVSTDTQYF; CDR3 DNA: TGTGCCAGCAGTTCAAGGGTATCCACAGATACGCAGTATTTT; J gene: TRBJ2-3; V gene: TRBV28; clone size: -; D gene: -
CDR3 protein: CASSQAGGASRNTEAFF; CDR3 DNA: TGTGCCAGCAGCCAAGCTGGGGGGGCATCTAGGAACACTGAAGCTTTCTTT; J gene: TRBJ1-1; V gene: TRBV14; clone size: -; D gene: -
CDR3 protein: CASSLAGRINEQYF; CDR3 DNA: TGTGCCAGCAGCTTAGCGGGGAGGATTAACGAGCAGTACTTC; J gene: TRBJ2-7; V gene: TRBV7-9; clone size: -; D gene: -
CDR3 protein: CASSLAPRPSGANVLTF; CDR3 DNA: TGTGCCAGCAGCTTAGCCCCCCGGCCCTCTGGGGCCAACGTCCTGACTTTC; J gene: TRBJ2-6; V gene: TRBV13; clone size: -; D gene: -
CDR3 protein: CASGDWGGGSEKLFF; CDR3 DNA: TGTGCCAGCGGCGATTGGGGGGGCGGTAGTGAAAAACTGTTTTTT; J gene: TRBJ1-4; V gene: TRBV6-1; clone size: -; D gene: -
CDR3 protein: CASSLAADGRHNEQFF; CDR3 DNA: TGTGCCAGCAGCTTAGCGGCCGACGGGAGGCACAATGAGCAGTTCTTC; J gene: TRBJ2-1; V gene: TRBV7-2; clone size: -; D gene: TRBD2
CDR3 protein: CASSQVRSSGYNEQFF; CDR3 DNA: TGCGCCAGCAGCCAAGTTAGGTCCTCAGGGTACAATGAGCAGTTCTTC; J gene: TRBJ2-1; V gene: TRBV4-3; clone size: -; D gene: -
CDR3 protein: CASMGVEAGGDTQYF; CDR3 DNA: TGTGCCAGCATGGGGGTTGAAGCGGGAGGAGATACGCAGTATTTT; J gene: TRBJ2-3; V gene: TRBV27; clone size: -; D gene: TRBD2
CDR3 protein: CARSIPKQGARYEQYF; CDR3 DNA: TGTGCCAGAAGCATTCCCAAACAGGGGGCAAGGTACGAGCAGTACTTC; J gene: TRBJ2-7; V gene: TRBV5-3; clone size: -; D gene: TRBD1
CDR3 protein: CASSLGTDLSNYGYTF; CDR3 DNA: TGTGCCAGCAGCCTCGGGACAGATCTCTCTAACTATGGCTACACCTTC; J gene: TRBJ1-2; V gene: TRBV5-4; clone size: -; D gene: TRBD1
CDR3 protein: CAFPPPTRGGETQYF; CDR3 DNA: TGTGCCTTCCCGCCTCCGACTAGGGGTGGCGAGACCCAGTACTTC; J gene: TRBJ2-5; V gene: TRBV30; clone size: -; D gene: -
CDR3 protein: CASSSSLQGLASYNEQFF; CDR3 DNA: TGTGCCAGCAGCTCCTCTCTCCAGGGATTAGCGTCCTACAATGAGCAGTTCTTC; J gene: TRBJ2-1; V gene: TRBV5-4; clone size: -; D gene: -
CDR3 protein: CASSGLARTDTQYF; CDR3 DNA: TGTGCCAGCTCGGGACTAGCTCGCACAGATACGCAGTATTTT; J gene: TRBJ2-3; V gene: TRBV19; clone size: -; D gene: TRBD2
CDR3 protein: CASSQETPTNEKLFF; CDR3 DNA: TGTGCCAGCAGCCAAGAGACACCAACTAATGAAAAACTGTTTTTT; J gene: TRBJ1-4; V gene: TRBV4-2; clone size: -; D gene: -
CDR3 protein: CASSILGTAGVGEQYF; CDR3 DNA: TGTGCCAGCAGCATCCTAGGGACAGCGGGAGTTGGTGAGCAGTACTTC; J gene: TRBJ2-7; V gene: TRBV7-6; clone size: -; D gene: -
CDR3 protein: CASSLGYIQYF; CDR3 DNA: TGTGCCAGCAGTTTAGGTTACATTCAGTACTTC; J gene: TRBJ2-4; V gene: TRBV28; clone size: -; D gene: -
CDR3 protein: CASSYRELEQYF; CDR3 DNA: TGTGCCAGCAGCTACCGGGAGCTCGAGCAGTACTTC; J gene: TRBJ2-7; V gene: TRBV7-9; clone size: -; D gene: -
CDR3 protein: CASSTGQLQPLHF; CDR3 DNA: TGTGCCAGCAGTACTGGACAGTTACAACCCCTCCACTTT; J gene: TRBJ1-6; V gene: TRBV6-5; clone size: once; D gene: -
CDR3 protein: CASSPQGNHYGYTF; CDR3 DNA: TGTGCCAGCAGTCCACAGGGAAATCACTATGGCTACACCTTC; J gene: TRBJ1-2; V gene: TRBV6-5; clone size: -; D gene: -
CDR3 protein: CASSQQTSANEQFF; CDR3 DNA: TGCGCCAGCAGCCAACAGACTAGCGCCAATGAGCAGTTCTTC; J gene: TRBJ2-1; V gene: TRBV5-1; clone size: -; D gene: TRBD2
CDR3 protein: CASSYSLREANYGYTF; CDR3 DNA: TGTGCCAGCAGTTACTCTCTACGGGAAGCAAACTATGGCTACACCTTC; J gene: TRBJ1-2; V gene: TRBV6-5; clone size: -; D gene: -
CDR3 protein: CASRLAGEAYNEQFF; CDR3 DNA: TGTGCCAGCAGGTTAGCGGGAGAGGCCTACAATGAGCAGTTCTTC; J gene: TRBJ2-1; V gene: TRBV6-6; clone size: -; D gene: TRBD2